What follows are 24 T cell receptor beta chains derived from one specimen sequenced in a study of human T cells and chemical hapten exposure. Each CDR3 protein is one row after TCRdb ran MiXCR on the RACE reads. The sample records under 300,000 distinct CDR3 sequences, approximately 8% being singletons. Time point in this sample: pre-sensitization, week 0. The treatment is: therapeutic diphenylcyclopropenone sensitization with weekly scalp DPC. Specimen: whole blood, collected in connection with sensitization to the hapten diphenylcyclopropenone (DPC). All receptors come from a young man with alopecia areata. Some clones in this sample may be carry-over from other donors' samples.

This chain connects TRBV6-1 to TRBJ2-3; D uncertain. V shed 1 base and J shed 3 bases, with 5 bases lying between them. From germline, CDR1 is MNHNS and CDR2 SASEGT. The CDR3 is 13 amino acids. The CDR3 DNA is TGTGCCAGCAGTGAAGTGGCAACAGATACGCAGTATTTT. Its translation is CASSEVATDTQYF.

This clonotype was seen only a few times. V usage is TRBV9 and J usage is TRBJ1-2; tentatively, D is TRBD1 (6 bases). Germline V CDR1 and CDR2: SGDLS, YYNGEE. With 2 bases removed from V and 7 bases from J, the gap between germline ends came to 12 bases. The CDR3 spans 13 residues. The CDR3 bases are TGTGCCAGCAGCGTCAGACAGGAGTCTGGCTACACCTTC. Its protein is CASSVRQESGYTF.

V and J are TRBV7-3 and TRBJ2-3, with 9 bases lining up with TRBD2. V trimming: 3 bases; J trimming: 2 bases; junction bases outside the gene matches: 3. The germline CDR1 and CDR2 sequences are SGHTA and FQGTGA. The CDR3 loop spans 15 amino acids. The CDR3 spells CASSLGLANTDTQYF. For the CDR3, the DNA is TGTGCCAGCAGCTTGGGACTAGCTAACACAGATACGCAGTATTTT. The whole variable domain, filled in from reference TRBV7-3 and TRBJ2-3, reads GAGVSQTPSNKVTEKGKYVELRCDPISGHTALYWYRQSLGQGPEFLIYFQGTGAADDSGLPNDRFFAVRPEGSVSTLKIQRTERGDSAVYLCASSLGLANTDTQYFGPGTRLTVL.

V is TRBV20-1 and J is TRBJ1-5; D is uncertain. CDR3 length: 14 amino acids. Trimming removed 0 bases from V and 2 bases from J, with 8 bases in between. The V gene's germline CDR1 is DFQATT and CDR2 SNEGSKA (reference sequence). In DNA, the CDR3 is TGCAGTGCTAGAGATCCCTTTCGCAATCAGCCCCAGCATTTT. Encoded protein: CSARDPFRNQPQHF.

This clonotype has at least ten counts. The chain carries TRBV28 and TRBJ2-1; unclear D gene. The CDR3 runs 15 residues. V was trimmed by 4 bases and J by 7 bases, leaving 17 bases between them. Per germline, CDR1 MDHEN and CDR2 SYDVKM. CDR3 in DNA: TGTGCCAGCAGTTCCCCGGCTCCGCCCCGGAATGAGCAGTTCTTC. This translates into CASSSPAPPRNEQFF.

In this sample, this clonotype turned up a few times. The chain uses TRBV7-3 and TRBJ1-2; D ambiguous. Trimming removed 0 bases at V and 5 bases at J, with 16 bases between. The germline V gene has CDR1 SGHTA and CDR2 FQGTGA. The CDR3 contains 16 residues. DNA of the CDR3: TGTGCCAGCAGCTTAACAGGGTACCCCGGCGGGTATGGCTACACCTTC. It yields the protein CASSLTGYPGGYGYTF.

In its sample, this clonotype was seen a few times. The chain has TRBV4-2 and TRBJ2-3; a possible D gene is TRBD2 (7 bases). Germline V CDR1 and CDR2: LGHNA, YNFKEQ. The CDR3 has 15 residues. V was cut by 4 bases and J by 4 bases, with 15 bases left in between. CDR3 nucleotide sequence: TGTGCCAGCAGCCGCGGGGGCCGGGGCGCAGATACGCAGTATTTT. It translates to CASSRGGRGADTQYF.

This clonotype has ten or more counts. The chain employs TRBV20-1 and TRBJ2-5; TRBD2 might be the D (5 bases). Germline values: CDR1 DFQATT, CDR2 SNEGSKA (reference sequence). Trimming cost V 0 bases and J 6 bases, with 14 bases left between them. The CDR3 consists of 14 residues. CDR3 amino acids: CSARDRLRDQTQYF. The DNA for the CDR3 is TGCAGTGCTAGAGATCGACTAAGGGATCAGACCCAGTACTTC.

This clonotype was found a few times. The chain joins TRBV28 to TRBJ2-3, with unresolved D. The CDR3 is made up of 12 amino acids. V was trimmed by 5 bases and J by 2 bases, leaving 5 bases between them. Germline V gene data show CDR1 as MDHEN and CDR2 as SYDVKM. The CDR3 here is CASSKNTDTQYF. The CDR3 DNA reads as TGTGCCAGCAGTAAAAACACAGATACGCAGTATTTT.

This chain links TRBV28 with TRBJ2-3; 9 bases are shared with TRBD1. The V and J ends lost 7 bases and 4 bases, in that order; junction bases with no gene match: 9. The CDR3 is 15 residues long. CDR1 is MDHEN and CDR2 is SYDVKM in the germline V gene. CDR3 protein: CASKTRGQGSDTQYF. The DNA of the CDR3 is TGTGCCAGCAAAACCCGGGGACAGGGATCAGATACGCAGTATTTT.

This clonotype showed up many times. V is TRBV10-3 and J is TRBJ1-5; possible D gene TRBD1, 5 bases. This CDR3 has 14 amino acids. V lost 5 bases to trimming and J lost 5 bases, with 13 bases between them. Germline lookup yields CDR1 ENHRY and CDR2 SYGVKD. CDR3 coding DNA: TGTGCCATCAGTACCGGGGACGGGGATCAGCCCCAGCATTTT. This encodes CAISTGDGDQPQHF.

In its sample, this clonotype was seen a few times. The rearrangement joins TRBV6-2 or TRBV6-3 to TRBJ1-1; D possibly corresponds to TRBD1 (6 bases). Trimming removed 5 bases from V and 10 bases from J, with 11 bases in between. This CDR3 has 11 amino acids. CDR1 is MNHEY and CDR2 is SVGEGT in the germline V gene. The chain's CDR3 is CASSQQGTAFF. CDR3 sequence (DNA): TGTGCCAGCAGTCAACAGGGCACAGCTTTCTTT.

This clonotype was observed a few times. The gene calls are TRBV29-1 and TRBJ2-1; weak D call: TRBD1 (5 bases). The CDR3 extends over 16 amino acids. Trimming took 0 bases from V and 2 from J, leaving 14 bases between them. The germline CDR1 and CDR2 sequences are SQVTM and ANQGSEA. CDR3: CSVEDVDRLAYNEQFF. CDR3 coding DNA: TGCAGCGTTGAAGACGTAGACAGACTGGCCTACAATGAGCAGTTCTTC.

In its sample, this clonotype was seen a few times. This chain joins TRBV10-3 and TRBJ2-7, with D hard to call. Germline-derived CDR1 and CDR2 are ENHRY and SYGVKD. V was cut by 0 bases and J by 2 bases, with 8 bases left in between. The CDR3 consists of 14 residues. CDR3: CAISESLGAYEQYV. The CDR3 bases are TGTGCCATCAGTGAGTCTCTCGGTGCCTACGAGCAGTACGTC.

The chain couples TRBV7-9 to TRBJ1-5; a possible D gene is TRBD1 (5 bases). The ends were cut back, 3 bases at V and 5 bases at J, with 20 bases in the middle. CDR1 and CDR2 (germline): SEHNR, FQNEAQ (reference sequence). The CDR3 runs 17 residues. CDR3 residues: CASSLGPRLSEDQPQHF. In DNA, the CDR3 is TGTGCCAGCAGCTTGGGACCGCGACTCTCAGAAGATCAGCCCCAGCATTTT.

This clonotype was seen ten or more times. This chain joins TRBV28 and TRBJ2-5; 8 bases are a match to TRBD1. From germline, CDR1 is MDHEN and CDR2 SYDVKM. The CDR3 totals 16 residues. The J segment lost 1 base and the V segment lost 5 bases, leaving 9 bases of the junction unmatched. DNA of the CDR3: TGTGCCAGCAGTCCGCCCGGGACAGGAGCCCAAGAGACCCAGTACTTC. It is translated as CASSPPGTGAQETQYF. Based on the CDR3 plus reference TRBV28 and TRBJ2-5, the full variable domain is DVKVTQSSRYLVKRTGEKVFLECVQDMDHENMFWYRQDPGLGLRLIYFSYDVKMKEKGDIPEGYSVSREKKERFSLILESASTNQTSMYLCASSPPGTGAQETQYFGPGTRLLVL.

V is TRBV27 and J is TRBJ2-5, with 12 bases identical to TRBD2. V trimming: 5 bases; J trimming: 4 bases; junction bases outside the gene matches: 11. The V gene's germline CDR1 is MNHEY and CDR2 SMNVEV (reference sequence). This CDR3 has 17 residues. CDR3 DNA: TGTGCCAGCAGTCGCCGGACTAGCGGGGCTGGGAGAGAGACCCAGTACTTC. Translating gives CASSRRTSGAGRETQYF.

This clonotype was observed at least ten times. The chain uses TRBV20-1 and TRBJ1-1; a possible D gene is TRBD1 (5 bases). Germline CDR1 reads DFQATT; CDR2 reads SNEGSKA (reference sequence). Trimming pared 0 bases from V and 4 bases from J, leaving 18 bases between. The CDR3 covers 16 residues. The CDR3 loop reads CSARDGGTRWSTEAFF. The DNA of the CDR3 is TGCAGTGCTAGAGATGGGGGAACCCGGTGGAGCACTGAAGCTTTCTTT.

CDR3 protein: CASRAGGPTGELFF. As DNA, the CDR3 is TGTGCCAGCAGAGCGGGGGGACCCACCGGGGAGCTGTTTTTT. The V call is TRBV11-3, the J call TRBJ2-2; 9 positions agree with TRBD2. The CDR3 length is 14 residues. The germline CDR1 and CDR2 sequences are SGHNT and YENEEA. The V and J ends lost 6 bases and 4 bases, in that order; junction bases with no gene match: 3.

Only a few counts were recorded for this clonotype. V gene TRBV5-1 combines with J gene TRBJ1-2, with 10 bases matching TRBD1. The V gene's germline CDR1 is SGHRS and CDR2 YFSETQ. J was trimmed by 5 bases and V by 0 bases; bases with no gene match: 7. The CDR3 runs 16 residues. CDR3 sequence: CASSLGRDRGDYGYTF. For the CDR3, the DNA is TGCGCCAGCAGCTTGGGAAGGGACAGGGGAGATTATGGCTACACCTTC.

The chain combines TRBV20-1 with TRBJ2-4, with D unresolved. CDR1 is DFQATT and CDR2 is SNEGSKA in the germline V gene (reference sequence). The CDR3 is 12 residues long. Trimming left V 6 bases short and J 2 bases short, with 8 bases between. CDR3 nucleotides: TGCAGTGCATCGCCAACCAAAAACATTCAGTACTTC. Translation gives CSASPTKNIQYF.

The rearrangement joins TRBV9 to TRBJ2-1; D is perhaps TRBD1 (6 bases). The V gene's germline CDR1 is SGDLS and CDR2 YYNGEE. With 4 bases removed from V and 2 bases from J, the gap between germline ends came to 10 bases. The CDR3 spans 14 residues. The CDR3 coding sequence is TGTGCCAGCAGCCGACAGGTAGCCTACAATGAGCAGTTCTTC. Its protein product is CASSRQVAYNEQFF.

This clonotype has more than one count but fewer than ten. The V gene is TRBV4-3, the J gene TRBJ2-1; a possible D gene is TRBD2 (6 bases). Germline-derived CDR1 and CDR2 are LGHNA and YSLEER. With 4 bases removed from V and 0 bases from J, the gap between germline ends came to 13 bases. CDR3 length: 16 residues. The CDR3 sequence is CASSPLAGPSYNEQFF. The CDR3 region has the DNA TGCGCCAGCAGCCCACTCGCGGGGCCCTCCTACAATGAGCAGTTCTTC.

This clonotype appeared a few times. The chain is built from TRBV7-2 and TRBJ1-1; possible D gene TRBD1, 5 bases. V lost 3 bases, J lost 5 bases, and 10 bases lay in between. Germline CDR1 SGHTA, CDR2 FQGNSA. The CDR3 has 13 amino acids. The DNA for the CDR3 is TGTGCCAGCAGCTTCAGGGATATGACTGAAGCTTTCTTT. As protein: CASSFRDMTEAFF.